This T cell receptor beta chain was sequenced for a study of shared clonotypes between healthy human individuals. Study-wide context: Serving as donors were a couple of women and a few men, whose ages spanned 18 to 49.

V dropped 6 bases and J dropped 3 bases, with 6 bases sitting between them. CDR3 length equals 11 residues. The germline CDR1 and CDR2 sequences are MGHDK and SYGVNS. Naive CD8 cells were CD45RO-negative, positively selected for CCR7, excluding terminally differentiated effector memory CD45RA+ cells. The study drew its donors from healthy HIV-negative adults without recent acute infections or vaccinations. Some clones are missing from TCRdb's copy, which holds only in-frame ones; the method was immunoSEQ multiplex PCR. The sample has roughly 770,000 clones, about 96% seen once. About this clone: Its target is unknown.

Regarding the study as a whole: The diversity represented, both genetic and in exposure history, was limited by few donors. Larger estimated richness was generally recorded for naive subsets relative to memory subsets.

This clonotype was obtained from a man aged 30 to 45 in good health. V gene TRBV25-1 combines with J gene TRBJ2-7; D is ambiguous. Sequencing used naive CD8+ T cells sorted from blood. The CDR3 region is CASRENYEQYF. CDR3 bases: TGTGCCAGCAGGGAGAACTACGAGCAGTACTTC.